This TCR beta chain was observed in a study of OX40 agonist ivuxolimab in advanced cancers. Study information: Ivuxolimab, which patients received intravenously every 2 weeks, was dosed at 0.01 to 10 mg/kg. Antecedent anti-PD-1, anti-PD-L1 or anti-CTLA-4 therapy was permissible, with around 41% having received some. Three partial responders included one hepatocellular carcinoma patient and two cutaneous melanoma patients. Findings and caveats of the study: By week 6 at 0.1 to 3.0 mg/kg, blood CD4+ and CD8+ T cells had expanded clonally.

This table comes from immunoSEQ multiplex PCR, and its TCRdb copy is limited to in-frame clones, with some not included. The sample holds tens of thousands of clones, 75% to 95% seen once. CDR1 and CDR2 from the germline V gene are SGHTA and FQGNSA. V dropped 5 bases and J dropped 5; count of bases not matched to a gene: 8. The CDR3 totals 14 residues. Comments on this clone: Its target is unknown.

The genes are TRBV7-2 and TRBJ2-7; TRBD1 agrees at 8 bases. Sequencing was performed on CD4+ or CD8+ T cells sorted from blood, taken in a trial of the OX40 agonist ivuxolimab. This receptor was obtained from an adult with an advanced solid tumor such as melanoma, head and neck, liver or kidney cancer. Here the CDR3 reads CASSVGQGFNEQYF. CDR3 nucleotides: TGTGCCAGCAGCGTCGGACAGGGATTCAACGAGCAGTACTTC.